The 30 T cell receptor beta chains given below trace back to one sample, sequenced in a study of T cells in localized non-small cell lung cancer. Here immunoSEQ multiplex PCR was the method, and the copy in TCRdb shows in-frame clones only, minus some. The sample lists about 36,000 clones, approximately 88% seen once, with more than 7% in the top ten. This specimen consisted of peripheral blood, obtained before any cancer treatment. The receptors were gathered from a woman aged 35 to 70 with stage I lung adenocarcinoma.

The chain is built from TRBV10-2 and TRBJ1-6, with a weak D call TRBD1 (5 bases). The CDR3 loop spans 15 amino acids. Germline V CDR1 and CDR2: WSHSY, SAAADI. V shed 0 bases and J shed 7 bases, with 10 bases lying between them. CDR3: CASSESGTANSPLHF. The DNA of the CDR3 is TGCGCCAGCAGTGAGTCCGGGACGGCAAATTCACCCCTCCACTTT.

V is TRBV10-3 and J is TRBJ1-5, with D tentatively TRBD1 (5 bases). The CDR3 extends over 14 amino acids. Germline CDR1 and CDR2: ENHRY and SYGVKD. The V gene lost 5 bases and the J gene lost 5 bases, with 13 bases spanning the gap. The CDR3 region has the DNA TGTGCCATCAGTCGTTCTGGGACGGATCAGCCCCAGCATTTT. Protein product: CAISRSGTDQPQHF.

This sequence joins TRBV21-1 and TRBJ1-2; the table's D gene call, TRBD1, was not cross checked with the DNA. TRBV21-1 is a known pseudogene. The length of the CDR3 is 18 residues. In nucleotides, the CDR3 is TGTGCCAGCAGCAAACAGGGGGGCTGGAGGGGATGTTCGTACGGCTACACCTTC. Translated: CASSKQGGWRGCSYGYTF.

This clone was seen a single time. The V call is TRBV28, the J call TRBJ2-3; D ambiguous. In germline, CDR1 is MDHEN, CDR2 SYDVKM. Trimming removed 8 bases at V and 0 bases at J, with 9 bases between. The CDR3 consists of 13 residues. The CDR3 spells CASQIYSTDTQYF. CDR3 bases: TGTGCCAGCCAGATATACAGCACAGATACGCAGTATTTT. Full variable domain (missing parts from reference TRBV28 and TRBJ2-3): DVKVTQSSRYLVKRTGEKVFLECVQDMDHENMFWYRQDPGLGLRLIYFSYDVKMKEKGDIPEGYSVSREKKERFSLILESASTNQTSMYLCASQIYSTDTQYFGPGTRLTVL.

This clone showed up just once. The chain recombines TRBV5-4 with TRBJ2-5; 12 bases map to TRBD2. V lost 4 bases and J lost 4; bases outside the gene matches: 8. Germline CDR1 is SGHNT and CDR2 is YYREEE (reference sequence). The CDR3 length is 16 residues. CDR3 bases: TGTGCCAGCAGCCAGGCACTAGCGGGGGGTTTAGAGACCCAGTACTTC. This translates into CASSQALAGGLETQYF. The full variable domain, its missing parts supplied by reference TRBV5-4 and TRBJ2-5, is ETGVTQSPTHLIKTRGQQVTLRCSSQSGHNTVSWYQQALGQGPQFIFQYYREEENGRGNFPPRFSGLQFPNYSSELNVNALELDDSALYLCASSQALAGGLETQYFGPGTRLLVL.

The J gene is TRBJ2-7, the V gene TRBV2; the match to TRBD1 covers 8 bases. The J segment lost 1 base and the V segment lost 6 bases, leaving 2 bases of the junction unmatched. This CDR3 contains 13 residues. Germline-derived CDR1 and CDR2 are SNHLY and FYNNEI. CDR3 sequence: CASRRDRSYEQYF. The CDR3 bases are TGTGCCAGCAGGCGGGACAGGTCCTACGAGCAGTACTTC.

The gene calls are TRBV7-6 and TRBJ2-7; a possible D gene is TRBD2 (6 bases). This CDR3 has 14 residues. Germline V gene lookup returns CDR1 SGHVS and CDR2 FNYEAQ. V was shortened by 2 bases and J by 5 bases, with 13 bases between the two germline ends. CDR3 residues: CASSLSSPGDEQYF. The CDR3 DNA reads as TGTGCCAGCAGCTTATCGTCACCGGGGGACGAGCAGTACTTC.

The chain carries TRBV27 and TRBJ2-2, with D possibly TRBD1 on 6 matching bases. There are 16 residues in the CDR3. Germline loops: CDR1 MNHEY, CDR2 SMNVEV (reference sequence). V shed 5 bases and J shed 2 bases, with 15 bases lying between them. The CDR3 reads CASSPPTGENTGELFF. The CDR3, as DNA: TGTGCCAGCAGTCCGCCGACAGGAGAAAACACCGGGGAGCTGTTTTTT.

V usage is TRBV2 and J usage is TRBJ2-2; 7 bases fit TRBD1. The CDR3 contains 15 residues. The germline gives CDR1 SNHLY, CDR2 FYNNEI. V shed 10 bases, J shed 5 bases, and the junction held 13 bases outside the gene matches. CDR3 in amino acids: CATRQTGIETGELFF. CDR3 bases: TGTGCCACCCGTCAGACAGGGATTGAAACCGGGGAGCTGTTTTTT.

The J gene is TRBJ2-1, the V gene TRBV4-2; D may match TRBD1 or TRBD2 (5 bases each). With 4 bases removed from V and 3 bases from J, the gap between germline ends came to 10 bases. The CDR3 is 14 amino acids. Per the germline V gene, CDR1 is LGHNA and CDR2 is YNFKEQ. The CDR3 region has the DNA TGTGCCAGCAGCCCGGGGACCGACTACAATGAGCAGTTCTTC. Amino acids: CASSPGTDYNEQFF.

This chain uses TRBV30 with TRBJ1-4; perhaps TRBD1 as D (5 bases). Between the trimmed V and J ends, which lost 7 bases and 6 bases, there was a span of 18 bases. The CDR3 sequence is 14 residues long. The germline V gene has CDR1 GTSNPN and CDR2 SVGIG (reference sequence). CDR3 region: CASSRGTVDEKLFF. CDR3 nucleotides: TGTGCCTCCTCGCGAGGGACGGTCGATGAAAAACTGTTTTTT. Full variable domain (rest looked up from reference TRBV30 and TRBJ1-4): SQTIHQWPATLVQPVGSPLSLECTVEGTSNPNLYWYRQAAGRGLQLLFYSVGIGQISSEVPQNLSASRPQDRQFILSSKKLLLSDSGFYLCASSRGTVDEKLFFGSGTQLSVL.

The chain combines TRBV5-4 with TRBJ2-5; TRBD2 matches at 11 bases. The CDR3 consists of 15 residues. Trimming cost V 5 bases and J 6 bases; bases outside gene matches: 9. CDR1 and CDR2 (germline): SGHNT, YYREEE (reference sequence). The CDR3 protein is CASSLSGGATKTQYF. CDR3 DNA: TGTGCCAGCAGTCTTAGCGGGGGGGCCACGAAGACCCAGTACTTC.

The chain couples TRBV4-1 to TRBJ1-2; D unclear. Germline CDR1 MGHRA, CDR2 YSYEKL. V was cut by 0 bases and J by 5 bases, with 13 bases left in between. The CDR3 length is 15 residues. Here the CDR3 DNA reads TGCGCCAGCAGCCAAGATCGCTCAGCGGATTATGGCTACACCTTC. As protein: CASSQDRSADYGYTF.

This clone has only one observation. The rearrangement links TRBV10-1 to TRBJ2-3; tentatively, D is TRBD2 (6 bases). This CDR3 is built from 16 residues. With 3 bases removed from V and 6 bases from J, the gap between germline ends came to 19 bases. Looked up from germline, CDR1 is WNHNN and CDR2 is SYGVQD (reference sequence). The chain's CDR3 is CASSDPREEGTDTQYF. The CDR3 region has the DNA TGCGCCAGCAGTGATCCAAGGGAGGAAGGAACCGATACGCAGTATTTT.

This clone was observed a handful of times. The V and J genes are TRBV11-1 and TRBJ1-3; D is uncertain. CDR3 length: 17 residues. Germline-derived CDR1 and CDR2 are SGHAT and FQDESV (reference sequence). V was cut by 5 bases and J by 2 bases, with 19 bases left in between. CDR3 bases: TGTGCCAGCAGCCGCCTCGACTCGCCCCGCACTGGAAACACCATATATTTT. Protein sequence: CASSRLDSPRTGNTIYF.

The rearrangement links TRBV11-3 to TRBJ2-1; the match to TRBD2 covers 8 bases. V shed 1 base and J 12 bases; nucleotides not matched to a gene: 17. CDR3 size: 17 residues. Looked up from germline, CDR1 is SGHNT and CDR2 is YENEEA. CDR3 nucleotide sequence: TGTGCCAGCAGCTTAGCGTCCGCGGGGGGCCCCTCGGGGCGGCAGTTCTTC. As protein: CASSLASAGGPSGRQFF.

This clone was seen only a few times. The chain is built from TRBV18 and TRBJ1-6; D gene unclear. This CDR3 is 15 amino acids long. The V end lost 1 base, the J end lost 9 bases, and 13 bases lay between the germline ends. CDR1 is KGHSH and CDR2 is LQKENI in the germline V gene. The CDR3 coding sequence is TGTGCCAGCTCACCACAATCGGGTATGGGTTCACCCCTCCACTTT. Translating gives CASSPQSGMGSPLHF.

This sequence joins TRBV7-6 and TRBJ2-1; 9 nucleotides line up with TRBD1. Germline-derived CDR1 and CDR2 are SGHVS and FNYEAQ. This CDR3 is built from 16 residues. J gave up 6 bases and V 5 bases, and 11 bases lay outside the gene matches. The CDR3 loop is CASSPQGQGGSNEQFF. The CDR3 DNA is TGTGCCAGCAGCCCACAGGGACAGGGAGGATCCAATGAGCAGTTCTTC. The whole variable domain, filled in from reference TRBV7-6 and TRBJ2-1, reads GAGVSQSPRYKVTKRGQDVALRCDPISGHVSLYWYRQALGQGPEFLTYFNYEAQQDKSGLPNDRFSAERPEGSISTLTIQRTEQRDSAMYRCASSPQGQGGSNEQFFGPGTRLTVL.

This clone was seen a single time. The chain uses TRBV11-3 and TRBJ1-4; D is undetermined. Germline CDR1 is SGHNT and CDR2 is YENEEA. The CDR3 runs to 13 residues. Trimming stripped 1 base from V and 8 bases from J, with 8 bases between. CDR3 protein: CASSLGPGEKLFF. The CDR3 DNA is TGTGCCAGCAGCTTAGGGCCCGGCGAAAAACTGTTTTTT.

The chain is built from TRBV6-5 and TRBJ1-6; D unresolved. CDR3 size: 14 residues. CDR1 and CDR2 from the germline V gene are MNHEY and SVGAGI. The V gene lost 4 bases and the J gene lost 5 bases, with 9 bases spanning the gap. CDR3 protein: CASSSERDNSPLHF. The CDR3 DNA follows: TGTGCCAGCAGTTCAGAAAGAGATAATTCACCCCTCCACTTT.

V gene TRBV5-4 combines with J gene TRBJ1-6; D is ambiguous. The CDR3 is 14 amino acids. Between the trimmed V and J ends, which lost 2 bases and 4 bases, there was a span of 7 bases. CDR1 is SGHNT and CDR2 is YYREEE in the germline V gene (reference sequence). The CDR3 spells CASSLTEYNSPLHF. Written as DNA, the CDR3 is TGTGCCAGCAGCTTAACGGAGTATAATTCACCCCTCCACTTT.

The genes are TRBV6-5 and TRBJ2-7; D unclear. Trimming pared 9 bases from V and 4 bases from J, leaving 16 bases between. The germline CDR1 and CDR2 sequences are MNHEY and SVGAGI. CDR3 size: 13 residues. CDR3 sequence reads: CASPEAKFYEQYF. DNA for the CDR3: TGTGCCAGTCCCGAGGCCAAATTTTACGAGCAGTACTTC.

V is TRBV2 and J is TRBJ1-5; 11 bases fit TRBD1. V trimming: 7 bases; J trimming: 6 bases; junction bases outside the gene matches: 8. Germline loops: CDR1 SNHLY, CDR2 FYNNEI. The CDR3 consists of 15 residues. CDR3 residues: CASNGQGAFSQPQHF. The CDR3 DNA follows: TGTGCCAGCAATGGACAGGGGGCGTTCAGTCAGCCCCAGCATTTT.

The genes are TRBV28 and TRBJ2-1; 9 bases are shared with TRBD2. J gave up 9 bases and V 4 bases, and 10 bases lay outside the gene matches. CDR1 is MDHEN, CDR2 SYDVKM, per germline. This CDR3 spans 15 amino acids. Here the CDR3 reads CASSSPGGGAVEQFF. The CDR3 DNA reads TGTGCCAGCAGTTCCCCCGGCGGGGGGGCGGTTGAGCAGTTCTTC.

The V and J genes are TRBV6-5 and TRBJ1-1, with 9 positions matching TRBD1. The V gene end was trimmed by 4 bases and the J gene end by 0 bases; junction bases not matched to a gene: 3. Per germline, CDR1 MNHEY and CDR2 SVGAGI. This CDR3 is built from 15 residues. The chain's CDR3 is CASSFGTGMNTEAFF. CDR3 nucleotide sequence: TGTGCCAGCAGTTTTGGGACAGGGATGAACACTGAAGCTTTCTTT.

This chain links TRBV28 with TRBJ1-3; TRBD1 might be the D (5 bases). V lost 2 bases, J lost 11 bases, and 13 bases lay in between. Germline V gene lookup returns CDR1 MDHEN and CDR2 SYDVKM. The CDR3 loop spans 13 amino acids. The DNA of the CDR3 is TGTGCCAGCAGTTTACAAGGCAGGGCGGCCATATATTTT. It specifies CASSLQGRAAIYF. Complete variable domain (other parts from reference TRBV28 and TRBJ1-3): DVKVTQSSRYLVKRTGEKVFLECVQDMDHENMFWYRQDPGLGLRLIYFSYDVKMKEKGDIPEGYSVSREKKERFSLILESASTNQTSMYLCASSLQGRAAIYFGEGSWLTVV.

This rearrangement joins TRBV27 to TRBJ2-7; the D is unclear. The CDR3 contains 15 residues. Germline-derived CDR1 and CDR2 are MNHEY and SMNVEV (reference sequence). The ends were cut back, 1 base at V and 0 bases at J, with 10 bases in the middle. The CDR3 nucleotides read TGTGCCAGCAGTTTATTGACAAGTTTCTCCTACGAGCAGTACTTC. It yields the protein CASSLLTSFSYEQYF.

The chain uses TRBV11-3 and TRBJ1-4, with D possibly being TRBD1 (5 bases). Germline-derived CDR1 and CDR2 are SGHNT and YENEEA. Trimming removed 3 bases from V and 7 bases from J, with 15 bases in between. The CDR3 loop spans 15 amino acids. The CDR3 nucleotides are TGTGCCAGCAGCTTTAGAAACCAGGGCAGTGAAAAACTGTTTTTT. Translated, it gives CASSFRNQGSEKLFF.

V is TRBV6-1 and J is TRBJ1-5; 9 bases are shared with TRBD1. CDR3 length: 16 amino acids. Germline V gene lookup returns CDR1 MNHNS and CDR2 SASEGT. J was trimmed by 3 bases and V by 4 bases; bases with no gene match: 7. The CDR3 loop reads CASSGSTGGLNQPQHF. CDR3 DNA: TGTGCCAGCAGTGGATCGACAGGGGGACTCAATCAGCCCCAGCATTTT.

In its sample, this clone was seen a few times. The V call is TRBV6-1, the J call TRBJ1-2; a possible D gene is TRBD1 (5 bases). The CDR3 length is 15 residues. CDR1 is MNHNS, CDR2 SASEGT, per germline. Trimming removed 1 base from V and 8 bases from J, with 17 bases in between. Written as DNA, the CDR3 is TGTGCCAGCAGTGAAGGGTATGGGGCCCCGGGGGGCTACACCTTC. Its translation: CASSEGYGAPGGYTF.